This record looks at one TCR beta chain sequence and its context. Its specific antigen is unknown. Within one base of it there is no much larger clone, and no base qualities were kept. The germline V gene sets CDR1 to MNHEY and CDR2 to SVGAGI. V and J lose 2 bases and 1 base, and a span of 6 bases separates them. Spanning cysteine to phenylalanine, the CDR3 consists of 14 amino acids. CDR3 DNA only is kept here, 42 bases in frame from base 1. The library relied on the immunoSEQ multiplex PCR assay. For the multiplex PCR, a mixture combining 60 forward primers for TCR Vbeta segments and 13 reverse primers for TCR Jbeta segments was used. The CDR3 region of rearranged TCR beta genes was amplified from genomic DNA by a multiplex PCR assay. On the Illumina HiSeq System, the amplified TCR beta libraries were sequenced as 87-base-pair reads. The published analysis was carried out like this. Across the 670 or so repertoires, a later analysis counted some 80 million unique TCR beta chains, 9.5 million to 12 million of which were shared by at least two donors. Raw reads were error-corrected and collapsed into unique sequences by a nearest-neighbor algorithm in which closely related sequences were merged to remove PCR and sequencing errors. To assign V, D and J gene segments, CDR3 sequences were aligned to IMGT reference sequences. For a sequence to be retained, at least a six-nucleotide match to both a V gene segment and a J gene segment was required. A rearrangement was called productive if the CDR3 had no stop codons and remained in frame with V and J, and every other rearrangement was called non-productive. CDR3 was defined by IMGT convention, running from the second conserved V-encoded cysteine to the conserved J-encoded phenylalanine. The earlier analysis of 500 to 650 of the donors excluded any sequence lacking an unambiguous match to a single V gene segment. An earlier analysis of fewer than 650 of the donors classified V segments as functional when productive rearrangements were above 56.7% and as segregating when the standard deviation between donors was above 5%. A statistical classification framework was built to diagnose cytomegalovirus status from the catalog of TCR beta chain sequences. V and J gene assignment, in a later analysis, came from comparing TCR nucleotide sequences with IMGT/GENE-DB human TR gene sequences. The TCRdist pipeline was used in a later analysis to assign CDR3 sequences and most-parsimonious VDJ recombination scenarios. A later analysis defined each TCR beta chain by its CDR3 amino acid sequence plus V-gene family, and excluded reads lacking a unique V-gene family. In a later analysis, fewer than 600 highly shared, low-generation-probability nucleotide sequences were removed to address suspected cross-contamination and a sequencing artifact. In a later analysis, a clonal expansion index for each public chain was calculated from normalized within-repertoire ranks of inferred template counts. Generation probabilities in a later analysis came from a VDJ recombination model fitted to out-of-frame rearrangements, and those results were checked against IGoR. A later analysis scored TCR-TCR, TCR-HLA and TCR-CMV co-occurrence with hypergeometric tests, applying a repertoire-size bias correction to TCR pairs. False discovery rates were estimated in a later analysis by permuting HLA or CMV assignments 20 times. In a later analysis, co-occurring TCRs were grouped using DBSCAN, with TCRdist sequence similarity added in when clustering inside HLA-allele-positive subsets. Co-occurrence clustering excluded repertoires with fewer than 30,000 or more than 120,000 public chains, plus five with anomalous nucleotide sharing. Sourced from immuneACCESS, this table was stored by TCRdb with only in-frame sequences that have V and J called. A share of the clones is absent; for the studies checked, an unresolved V gene accounts for under half, and the remainder has no known explanation. Clone size and V and J calls were adopted from that table, with D and trimming inferred from the DNA. This sample is represented by around 150,000 clones; more than 60% of them were singletons. The ten largest clonotypes hold less than 3.5% of the sample.

The data stem from a study of cytomegalovirus exposure and HLA in healthy donors listed by TCRdb under 2017. For the study in its entirety: An earlier analysis of about 530 of the donors reported 276 Gb of sequence data and around 100 million unique TCR beta sequences obtained from about 170 million T cells. An early release covering approximately 600 HLA-typed donors comprised 250 to 350 gigabases of sequencing data and roughly 86 million unique TCR sequences. Of the approximately 400 genotyped donors, over 70% fell in the genetic ancestry cluster associated with self-reported Caucasian donors. The study aimed to test whether cataloging public T cell receptors could reveal signatures of past pathogen exposure. The study used immunosequencing to profile the T cell repertoires of approximately 640 subjects and linked those repertoires to cytomegalovirus serostatus. Along with the approximately 620-subject first cohort, a separate validation cohort of around 120 different subjects was used. High-throughput TCR immunosequencing, statistical association of individual TCRs with disease status, and machine learning were combined to predict cytomegalovirus infection status. In a later analysis, previously published TCR beta repertoires from 550 to 750 donors were re-analyzed and high-resolution HLA genotyping was added so that TCR occurrence patterns could be studied. The later analysis used no new phenotypic data to find candidate immune exposures, relying instead on TCR beta sequences and their occurrence across donors. An earlier analysis of 587 of the donors used high-throughput TCR beta sequencing to judge whether each TCR beta V gene segment behaved as functional or pseudogenic. Alongside the repertoire data, information on donor age, sex, ethnicity and CMV serostatus was compiled. In a later genetic analysis, genome-wide SNP genotypes for about three fifths of the roughly 670 donors were used, and that subset was treated as a discovery cohort. Every discovery cohort repertoire had been produced on one sequencing platform. Class I and class II HLA loci were covered by the typing at four-digit resolution. Typing coverage varied by locus: about 629-640 donors for A, B, C, DRB1 and DQB1; roughly 560 for DQA1; some 610 for DPA1; approximately 470 for DPB1. Because of strong linkage in the cohort, five DR-DQ haplotypes were treated as single units for association and clustering. Across 398 genotyped donors of the cohort, an average of about 200,000 unique TCR beta nucleotide sequences per donor were sequenced, and roughly 17% of those sequences were non-productive. What the work shows at the level of the full study, not this receptor alone: Several of the top co-occurrence clusters appeared to be linked to parvovirus B19, influenza, CMV and Epstein-Barr virus, according to a later analysis. Some IMGT-functional V segments, including TRBV6-2 and TRBV6-3, could not be distinguished by the 87-base-pair reads and were therefore excluded. The earlier analysis of around 600 of the donors excluded approximately 15 rarely observed V segments, including chromosome 9 orphons, because counts were too low. According to a later genetic analysis, donors in an Asian-associated ancestry cluster had fewer N-insertions in productive TCRs than the approximately 710-donor mean. A later analysis found that TCR association rates varied across HLA loci, with DRB1 alleles showing the most associated TCRs and HLA-C alleles the fewest. Roughly uniform sequencing depth across donors was assumed in presence/absence analyses, although this assumption may not hold. Because HLA typing was missing for some donors at each locus, association tests included only the typed subset. CMV serostatus was the only immune exposure information available for the cohort. A cluster of highly shared sequence variants was judged likely to represent a technical artifact of the sequencing pipeline. A later genetic analysis associated a missense DCLRE1C variant with V-gene and J-gene trimming of TCR beta chains, and an independent cohort replicated the association. It was suggested by the authors that the approach could potentially be generalized to other disease states and immunological phenotypes. This cohort had only TCR beta chains sequenced, and the lack of alpha or paired-chain data limited which features could be detected. A few of the identified cytomegalovirus-associated TCR beta chains were confirmed in vitro to be specific for cytomegalovirus antigens. At a false discovery rate of 0.05, a later analysis linked some 17,000 TCR beta sequences to specific HLA alleles. Broadly in line with IMGT annotations, most TCR beta V segments showed up in productive rearrangements about 87% or about 30% of the time in an earlier analysis of 587 of the donors. Cytomegalovirus status was reported to be diagnosed by the classifier with high specificity and sensitivity in both the original and validation cohorts. Compared with equally common non-associated chains, HLA-associated TCR beta chains in a later analysis were more clonally expanded and had lower generation probabilities. A total of fewer than 200 TCR beta chains were listed by the study as associated with cytomegalovirus. Assigning TCR associations to individual alleles was difficult when HLA alleles, especially DR and DQ, strongly co-occurred. Correlated functional status among segregating V segments might be attributable to linkage disequilibrium, but an unknown experimental factor could not be ruled out. Most CMV-associated TCR beta chains appeared to be HLA-restricted in a later analysis, and the HLA associations seemed to be driven largely by CMV exposure. Across donors, most TCR sequences were observed very rarely, whereas some public TCRs were present in many individuals. A further reported finding was that TCR beta sequences accurately predicted the HLA-A and HLA-B alleles for most subjects in the first cohort.

The cohort consisted of approximately 690 healthy bone marrow donors. All cohort members were sampled while nominally healthy, although unrecorded immune exposures were likely present. The donor was CMV seronegative and was included in the group of around 320 seronegative cohort members. Every donor gave a peripheral blood sample, and the peripheral blood mononuclear cells from that sample were used for TCR beta sequencing. The Qiagen DNeasy Blood Extraction Kit was used to extract genomic DNA from the blood cell samples. The clonotype originates from a male donor in good health and CMV-seronegative. Sample: PBMCs. The chain links TRBV6-5 with TRBJ1-5; the D gene is not confidently resolved. This receptor carries the CDR3 CASSYVRSNQPQHF. The base sequence is TGTGCCAGCAGTTACGTTCGGAGCAATCAGCCCCAGCATTTT.